This TCR beta chain was recovered during a study of long-term antiretroviral therapy in people with HIV. Overall study: By about a decade, the earliest samples predate the 2015 immediate-ART recommendation.

The V gene lost 3 bases and the J gene lost 0 bases, with 7 bases spanning the gap. The CDR3 length is 14 residues. CDR1 SGHTA and CDR2 FQGTGA come from the germline V gene. Findings and limits, study-wide: HIV repertoire CDR3 lengths ranged less widely than those of controls.

With respect to this clone: The antigen is unknown.

A v3.0 immunoSEQ assay was performed at survey level. Method: immunoSEQ multiplex PCR; TCRdb's copy keeps in-frame clones and lacks some. The table has roughly 40,000 clones, 75% to 90% seen once. At least one PBMC sample before ART and at least two after were required. The sample was unsorted PBMCs, taken 3.1 years after starting antiretroviral therapy. The sequence was obtained from a woman aged 45-65 years with HIV. The chain combines TRBV7-3 with TRBJ2-3, with D perhaps TRBD2 (5 bases). The CDR3 nucleotides are TGTGCCAGCAGCTTCCTAGCAAGCACAGATACGCAGTATTTT. Its protein is CASSFLASTDTQYF.